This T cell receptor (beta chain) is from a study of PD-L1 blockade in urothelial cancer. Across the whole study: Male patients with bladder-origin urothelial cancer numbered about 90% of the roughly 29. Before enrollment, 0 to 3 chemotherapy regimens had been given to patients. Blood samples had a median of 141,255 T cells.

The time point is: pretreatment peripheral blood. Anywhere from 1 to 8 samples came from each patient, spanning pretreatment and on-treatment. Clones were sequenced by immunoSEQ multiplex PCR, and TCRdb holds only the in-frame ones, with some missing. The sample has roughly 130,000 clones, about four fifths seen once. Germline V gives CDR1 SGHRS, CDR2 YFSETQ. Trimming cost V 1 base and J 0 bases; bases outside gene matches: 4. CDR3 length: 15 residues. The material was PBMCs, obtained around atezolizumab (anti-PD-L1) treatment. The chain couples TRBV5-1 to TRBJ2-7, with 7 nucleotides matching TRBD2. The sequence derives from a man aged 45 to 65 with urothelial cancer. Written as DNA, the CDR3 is TGCGCCAGCAGCTTGTCGGGGGGTAGCTCCTACGAGCAGTACTTC. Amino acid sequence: CASSLSGGSSYEQYF.